The 18 T cell receptor beta chains presented below share a single source sample, sequenced in a study of blood T cell repertoires in COVID-19. Profiled with immunoSEQ multiplex PCR; TCRdb holds only in-frame clones, not every one. Found here are about 360,000 clones, about 88% of them singletons; the top ten hold around 2.9%. Sequencing was done on a sample of peripheral blood. The receptor set was obtained from a human donor in a cohort sampled during active COVID-19.

This clone was seen once. The V and J genes are TRBV3-1 (or the pseudogene TRBV3-2) and TRBJ2-1; TRBD2 aligns across 11 bases. CDR1 is LGHDT, CDR2 YNNKEL, per germline (reference sequence). The CDR3 runs 17 residues. With V trimmed by 2 bases and J by 3 bases, 6 bases remained unmatched. The CDR3 nucleotides are TGTGCCAGCAGCCAACGCCGGACTAGCGGGTTCTACAATGAGCAGTTCTTC. Translation: CASSQRRTSGFYNEQFF.

This clone was counted only a few times. The chain links TRBV18 to TRBJ2-5; 10 bases agree with TRBD2. Trimming cost V 2 bases and J 5 bases; bases outside gene matches: 8. Germline values: CDR1 KGHSH, CDR2 LQKENI. The CDR3 runs 16 residues. The CDR3 coding sequence is TGTGCCAGCTCACCAGGGAGAGTAGCGGGAGGTGAGACCCAGTACTTC. This gives the protein CASSPGRVAGGETQYF. Full variable domain (outside the CDR3, taken from reference TRBV18 and TRBJ2-5): NAGVMQNPRHLVRRRGQEARLRCSPMKGHSHVYWYRQLPEEGLKFMVYLQKENIIDESGMPKERFSAEFPKEGPSILRIQQVVRGDSAAYFCASSPGRVAGGETQYFGPGTRLLVL.

The chain uses TRBV4-1 and TRBJ2-1; TRBD2 is a possible D gene (6 bases). Trimming took off 0 bases at V and 4 bases at J, with 10 bases between the two ends. The CDR3 sequence is 15 residues long. Germline CDR1 and CDR2: MGHRA and YSYEKL. The CDR3 DNA follows: TGCGCCAGCAGCCAAGATGGGGACTCTTACAATGAGCAGTTCTTC. Its translation: CASSQDGDSYNEQFF.

This clone appeared once. The chain employs TRBV15 and TRBJ2-1, with no clear D. There are 15 residues in the CDR3. Trimming shortened V by 0 bases and J by 8 bases, and 14 bases separated the two germline ends. Germline CDR1 reads LNHNV; CDR2 reads YYDKDF (reference sequence). The CDR3 loop is CATSRDGGRIYEQFF. The CDR3 region has the DNA TGTGCCACCAGCAGAGATGGCGGCAGAATCTATGAGCAGTTCTTC.

The chain couples TRBV28 to TRBJ2-3, with D perhaps TRBD2 (5 bases). CDR1 is MDHEN, CDR2 SYDVKM, per germline. This CDR3 has 13 residues. V lost 3 bases and J lost 5, with 9 bases in between. The CDR3 loop is CASSLGSGDTQYF. DNA of the CDR3: TGTGCCAGCAGTTTGGGGAGCGGAGATACGCAGTATTTT. The full variable domain, completed using reference TRBV28 and TRBJ2-3, is DVKVTQSSRYLVKRTGEKVFLECVQDMDHENMFWYRQDPGLGLRLIYFSYDVKMKEKGDIPEGYSVSREKKERFSLILESASTNQTSMYLCASSLGSGDTQYFGPGTRLTVL.

V usage is TRBV7-9 and J usage is TRBJ2-1, with D perhaps matching TRBD2 (6 bases). The V end was cut by 8 bases, the J end by 3 bases, with 8 bases between. This CDR3 region has 12 residues. Germline loops: CDR1 SEHNR, CDR2 FQNEAQ (reference sequence). In nucleotides, the CDR3 is TGTGCCAGCGAGCGGGTCTACAATGAGCAGTTCTTC. Translation: CASERVYNEQFF.

The gene calls are TRBV9 and TRBJ1-2; D might be TRBD1 (6 bases). CDR3 length equals 14 residues. CDR1 is SGDLS and CDR2 is YYNGEE in the germline V gene. V lost 4 bases and J 0 bases, leaving 10 bases between the germline ends. For the CDR3, the DNA is TGTGCCAGCAGCCCTCAGGGGACTAACTATGGCTACACCTTC. Translation gives CASSPQGTNYGYTF.

The chain links TRBV30 to TRBJ2-1; D remains unclear. Germline CDR1 reads GTSNPN; CDR2 reads SVGIG (reference sequence). There are 16 residues in the CDR3. V lost 0 bases and J lost 6, with 18 bases in between. This chain's CDR3 is CAWSVEPLIGSNEQFF. The CDR3 bases are TGTGCCTGGAGTGTGGAGCCCCTAATCGGCTCCAATGAGCAGTTCTTC.

The genes are TRBV11-2 and TRBJ1-1, with D possibly TRBD1 on 5 matching bases. CDR3 length: 14 amino acids. The germline gives CDR1 SGHAT, CDR2 FQNNGV. Trimming removed 5 bases at V and 1 base at J, with 11 bases between. CDR3 sequence reads: CASSTTQGNTEAFF. CDR3 DNA sequence: TGTGCCAGCAGCACTACTCAGGGGAACACTGAAGCTTTCTTT. The full variable domain, in which reference TRBV11-2 and TRBJ1-1 provide the parts outside the CDR3, is EAGVAQSPRYKIIEKRQSVAFWCNPISGHATLYWYQQILGQGPKLLIQFQNNGVVDDSQLPKDRFSAERLKGVDSTLKIQPAKLEDSAVYLCASSTTQGNTEAFFGQGTRLTVV.

In DNA form, the CDR3 reads TGTGCCAGCAGCGGCCTCTTGGGGGGTTCTGGAAACACCATATATTTT. Protein: CASSGLLGGSGNTIYF. J is TRBJ1-3 and V is TRBV9, with TRBD1 as a possible D gene (5 bases). The CDR3 totals 16 residues. Trimming took off 3 bases at V and 1 base at J, with 14 bases between the two ends. From germline, CDR1 is SGDLS and CDR2 YYNGEE.

A few counts support this clone. The J gene is TRBJ2-7, the V gene TRBV4-1, with unresolved D. Looked up from germline, CDR1 is MGHRA and CDR2 is YSYEKL. The CDR3 contains 14 residues. The V end lost 4 bases, the J end lost 0 bases, and 10 bases lay between the germline ends. CDR3 in amino acids: CASSLQVLSYEQYF. In nucleotides, the CDR3 is TGCGCCAGCAGCCTGCAGGTTCTCTCCTACGAGCAGTACTTC.

This clone was seen a single time. The chain employs TRBV3-1 (or the pseudogene TRBV3-2) and TRBJ1-3; D gene uncertain. This CDR3 comprises 17 residues. V lost 4 bases and J lost 0, with 16 bases in between. In germline, CDR1 is LGHDT, CDR2 YNNKEL (reference sequence). CDR3 DNA: TGTGCCAGCAGCCTCGCCCCCGGGGAGGGCTCTGGAAACACCATATATTTT. It encodes CASSLAPGEGSGNTIYF.

This clone was counted once. The chain is built from TRBV4-2 and TRBJ2-5, with D possibly being TRBD2 (6 bases). V lost 4 bases to trimming and J lost 2 bases, with 17 bases between them. The germline V gene encodes CDR1 LGHNA and CDR2 YNFKEQ. The CDR3 is 16 amino acids. CDR3 region: CASSPLKAGEQETQYF. The DNA for the CDR3 is TGTGCCAGCAGCCCCCTTAAAGCGGGCGAACAAGAGACCCAGTACTTC.

The sample holds one count of this clone. The chain uses TRBV3-1 (or the pseudogene TRBV3-2) and TRBJ2-5; 11 bases line up with TRBD2. Trimming removed 0 bases from V and 5 bases from J; junction bases left unmatched: 5. CDR3 size: 16 residues. Germline V gives CDR1 LGHDT, CDR2 YNNKEL (reference sequence). CDR3 DNA: TGTGCCAGCAGCCAAGACCTAGCGGGAGGCGGGGAGACCCAGTACTTC. Protein product: CASSQDLAGGGETQYF.

The chain has TRBV6-5 and TRBJ1-2; 8 bases agree with TRBD1. CDR1 and CDR2 from the germline V gene are MNHEY and SVGAGI. The CDR3 contains 14 residues. The V segment lost 5 bases and the J segment 6 bases; nucleotides outside the gene matches: 8. The CDR3 region is CASSPGQGWDGYTF. CDR3 nucleotides: TGTGCCAGCAGTCCCGGACAGGGATGGGATGGCTACACCTTC.

V gene TRBV21-1 combines with J gene TRBJ2-7; the table's D call of TRBD1 was not tested on the DNA. TRBV21-1 corresponds to a pseudogene. CDR3 length equals 15 residues. CDR3 sequence: CASSKGGDSSYEQYF. CDR3 DNA: TGTGCCAGCAGCAAAGGGGGCGACAGCTCCTACGAGCAGTACTTC.

This chain connects TRBV28 to TRBJ2-7, with D perhaps TRBD1 (7 bases). There are 14 residues in the CDR3. Germline CDR1 is MDHEN and CDR2 is SYDVKM. Trimming pared 3 bases from V and 5 bases from J, leaving 14 bases between. The chain's CDR3 is CASSFSRGAHEQYF. CDR3 nucleotides: TGTGCCAGCAGTTTCAGCAGGGGGGCCCACGAGCAGTACTTC.

The chain couples TRBV9 to TRBJ2-7, with TRBD2 matching 7 bases. Germline V gene data show CDR1 as SGDLS and CDR2 as YYNGEE. This CDR3 contains 16 residues. The V and J ends lost 0 bases and 4 bases, in that order; junction bases with no gene match: 10. CDR3 sequence (DNA): TGTGCCAGCAGCGTAGGGGTCGGCGCGGGGGTTTACGAGCAGTACTTC. It is translated as CASSVGVGAGVYEQYF.